The next 26 T cell receptor beta chains were all read from a single sample in a study of cytomegalovirus exposure and HLA in healthy donors. The PCR had 60 Vbeta and 13 Jbeta primers. Sequencing used immunoSEQ multiplex PCR; TCRdb keeps in-frame clones, though not all of them. The table includes around 80,000 clones, 74% detected once. The sequencing input was PBMCs. These receptors were obtained from a man aged 35-49 years in good health and CMV-seropositive.

J is TRBJ1-6 and V is TRBV5-8; perhaps TRBD1 as D (5 bases). There are 15 residues in the CDR3. Looked up from germline, CDR1 is SGHTS and CDR2 is YDEGEE. Trimming shortened V by 4 bases and J by 10 bases, and 18 bases separated the two germline ends. The CDR3 region is CASSPQGMRHSPLHF. CDR3 DNA sequence: TGTGCCAGCAGCCCCCAGGGCATGAGACACTCACCCCTCCACTTT.

The chain uses TRBV10-1 and TRBJ2-1, with 7 bases that match TRBD2. The CDR3 is 17 amino acids. Germline V gene lookup returns CDR1 WNHNN and CDR2 SYGVQD (reference sequence). V shed 4 bases and J 2 bases; nucleotides not matched to a gene: 11. Written as DNA, the CDR3 is TGCGCCAGCAGTGGTGGTAGCGGGCCGGAGCCCTACAATGAGCAGTTCTTC. As protein: CASSGGSGPEPYNEQFF.

The genes are TRBV11-3 and TRBJ2-2; a weak D match, TRBD1 (5 bases). Trimming took 1 base from V and 4 from J, leaving 10 bases between them. Germline V CDR1 and CDR2: SGHNT, YENEEA. The length of the CDR3 is 15 residues. The DNA of the CDR3 is TGTGCCAGCAGCTTAGGTCAGGGCTCCACCGGGGAGCTGTTTTTT. It translates to CASSLGQGSTGELFF. The full variable domain, rest sourced from reference TRBV11-3 and TRBJ2-2, is EAGVVQSPRYKIIEKKQPVAFWCNPISGHNTLYWYLQNLGQGPELLIRYENEEAVDDSQLPKDRFSAERLKGVDSTLKIQPAELGDSAVYLCASSLGQGSTGELFFGEGSRLTVL.

The rearrangement uses TRBV30 and TRBJ1-2; 8 positions match TRBD1. This CDR3 is 16 amino acids long. The V gene's germline CDR1 is GTSNPN and CDR2 SVGIG (reference sequence). J lost 4 bases, V lost 0 bases, and 10 bases had no gene match. The CDR3 protein is CAWSVPSGGLGYGYTF. The CDR3 DNA is TGTGCCTGGAGTGTCCCATCAGGGGGCCTTGGCTATGGCTACACCTTC.

This clone was observed a handful of times. The V gene is TRBV7-9, the J gene TRBJ1-2, with D possibly matching TRBD1 (6 bases). The V and J ends lost 4 bases and 0 bases respectively, with 18 bases between them. The CDR3 totals 17 residues. CDR1 and CDR2 from the germline V gene are SEHNR and FQNEAQ (reference sequence). CDR3 nucleotides: TGTGCCAGCAGCTCCTTCGGCGGGGGGCCAACTAACTATGGCTACACCTTC. It codes for CASSSFGGGPTNYGYTF.

This clone has just one count. The chain joins TRBV9 to TRBJ2-1; D not resolved. This CDR3 is built from 11 residues. CDR1 and CDR2 (germline): SGDLS, YYNGEE. The ends were cut back, 4 bases at V and 9 bases at J, with 8 bases in the middle. The CDR3, as DNA: TGTGCCAGCAGCCCACTCATTGAGCAGTTCTTC. This translates into CASSPLIEQFF.

The chain couples TRBV7-8 to TRBJ1-2, with TRBD1 as a possible D gene (6 bases). Germline V gene sequence: CDR1 SGHVS, CDR2 FQNEAQ. The CDR3 is 14 residues long. V was shortened by 5 bases and J by 2 bases, with 12 bases between the two germline ends. CDR3 in DNA: TGTGCCAGCAGCCTGTCGGACAGAAACTATGGCTACACCTTC. Translated, it gives CASSLSDRNYGYTF.

In DNA form, the CDR3 reads TGTGCCAGCAGTTTATTCCTCGGGAGCTCCTACAATGAGCAGTTCTTC. This codes for CASSLFLGSSYNEQFF. The chain is built from TRBV27 and TRBJ2-1, with D tentatively TRBD2 (6 bases). From germline, CDR1 is MNHEY and CDR2 SMNVEV (reference sequence). V lost 1 base and J 0 bases, leaving 10 bases between the germline ends. The CDR3 spans 16 residues.

In this sample, this clone turned up once. V and J are TRBV7-9 and TRBJ1-2, with 10 bases matching TRBD1. CDR3 size: 13 residues. Unmatched junction bases numbered 3, after V lost 3 bases and J lost 8 bases. CDR1 is SEHNR, CDR2 FQNEAQ, per germline (reference sequence). The CDR3 region has the DNA TGTGCCAGCAGCTTGAGGACAGGGGGGGGCTACACCTTC. Encoded protein: CASSLRTGGGYTF.

This chain uses TRBV5-1 with TRBJ2-2; 11 bases agree with TRBD1. The junction had 7 bases not matched to a gene; V was cut back by 0 bases and J by 3 bases. This CDR3 spans 18 amino acids. Looked up from germline, CDR1 is SGHRS and CDR2 is YFSETQ. CDR3 nucleotide sequence: TGCGCCAGCAGCTTGGGAGGTGCGGGACAGGGGGACACCGGGGAGCTGTTTTTT. Protein product: CASSLGGAGQGDTGELFF.

This clone has a single count. The rearrangement links TRBV7-9 to TRBJ2-3, with TRBD2 matching 8 bases. Losses at the gene ends were 1 base for V and 0 bases for J; bases not matched to a gene: 6. The CDR3 loop spans 17 amino acids. CDR1 is SEHNR and CDR2 is FQNEAQ in the germline V gene (reference sequence). CDR3 in amino acids: CASSLGTGGSSTDTQYF. Written as DNA, the CDR3 is TGTGCCAGCAGCTTAGGTACGGGGGGGTCCAGCACAGATACGCAGTATTTT. Complete variable domain (other parts from reference TRBV7-9 and TRBJ2-3): DTGVSQNPRHKITKRGQNVTFRCDPISEHNRLYWYRQTLGQGPEFLTYFQNEAQLEKSRLLSDRFSAERPKGSFSTLEIQRTEQGDSAMYLCASSLGTGGSSTDTQYFGPGTRLTVL.

The sample holds a few counts of this clone. This chain connects TRBV15 to TRBJ2-3, with TRBD1 identical over 11 bases. Looked up from germline, CDR1 is LNHNV and CDR2 is YYDKDF (reference sequence). There are 14 residues in the CDR3. Losses at the gene ends were 6 bases for V and 6 bases for J; bases not matched to a gene: 5. DNA of the CDR3: TGTGCCACCAGGGTAGGACAGGGGGCGGATACGCAGTATTTT. Translated: CATRVGQGADTQYF.

This chain links TRBV18 with TRBJ2-1; TRBD2 matches at 8 bases. The V gene's germline CDR1 is KGHSH and CDR2 LQKENI. The CDR3 runs to 14 residues. V lost 6 bases, J lost 5 bases, and 6 bases stayed unmatched. CDR3: CASSPGGGDNEQFF. The CDR3 bases are TGTGCCAGCTCGCCGGGGGGGGGTGACAATGAGCAGTTCTTC.

The gene calls are TRBV5-1 and TRBJ1-6, with D perhaps TRBD1 (6 bases). The V end was cut by 5 bases, the J end by 4 bases, with 13 bases between. The CDR3 sequence is 15 residues long. The V gene's germline CDR1 is SGHRS and CDR2 YFSETQ. The CDR3 DNA sequence: TGCGCCAGCAGGGGGGCCCAGAATTATAATTCACCCCTCCACTTT. This codes for CASRGAQNYNSPLHF.

V is TRBV6-5 and J is TRBJ1-2; TRBD1 matches at 7 bases. J lost 2 bases, V lost 6 bases, and 9 bases had no gene match. Germline V CDR1 and CDR2: MNHEY, SVGAGI. The CDR3 loop spans 15 amino acids. This chain's CDR3 is CASRKGRQGNYGYTF. The CDR3 DNA reads as TGTGCCAGCAGGAAGGGGAGACAGGGCAACTATGGCTACACCTTC.

This clone came up a few times. The V and J genes are TRBV7-2 and TRBJ2-3; D is unresolved. Germline V gives CDR1 SGHTA, CDR2 FQGNSA. V was pared by 3 bases and J by 1 base, with 5 bases between. This CDR3 region has 13 residues. In DNA form, the CDR3 reads TGTGCCAGCAGCTTTTCTGGCACAGATACGCAGTATTTT. Residues: CASSFSGTDTQYF.

This chain connects TRBV5-1 to TRBJ2-7; 7 bases map to TRBD1. TRBJ2-5 matches the DNA end more closely, so the J call is doubtful. Germline-derived CDR1 and CDR2 are SGHRS and YFSETQ. The CDR3 consists of 17 residues. The CDR3 nucleotides are TGCGCCAGCAGCTTCTGGCCGGGACAGCCCCGACAGGAGACCCAGTACTTC. Translation gives CASSFWPGQPRQETQYF.

This clone was seen a single time. V usage is TRBV9 and J usage is TRBJ2-2; 12 positions agree with TRBD2. Germline CDR1 reads SGDLS; CDR2 reads YYNGEE. The CDR3 covers 15 residues. After removal of 3 bases from V and 5 bases from J, the junction contained 2 bases not matched to a gene. CDR3 in DNA: TGTGCCAGCAGCGAAACTAGCGGGGGGACCGGGGAGCTGTTTTTT. It translates to CASSETSGGTGELFF.

CDR3 region: CATSRNPGGNQPQHF. The CDR3 coding sequence is TGTGCCACCAGCAGGAATCCAGGGGGCAATCAGCCCCAGCATTTT. The genes are TRBV15 and TRBJ1-5; D perhaps matches TRBD1 (6 bases). CDR1 is LNHNV and CDR2 is YYDKDF in the germline V gene (reference sequence). V lost 3 bases and J lost 2, with 11 bases in between. The CDR3 sequence is 15 residues long.

V usage is TRBV19 and J usage is TRBJ2-1, with TRBD2 matching over 10 bases. From germline, CDR1 is LNHDA and CDR2 SQIVND (reference sequence). The V gene end was trimmed by 3 bases and the J gene end by 7 bases; junction bases not matched to a gene: 6. The CDR3 spans 15 residues. The CDR3 sequence is CASSIWLAGVNEQFF. The CDR3 nucleotides read TGTGCCAGTAGTATTTGGCTAGCGGGAGTTAATGAGCAGTTCTTC.

This clone was seen a handful of times. The gene calls are TRBV4-1 and TRBJ1-1; D possibly corresponds to TRBD1 (5 bases). V was trimmed by 0 bases and J by 8 bases, leaving 13 bases between them. The CDR3 totals 14 residues. Germline CDR1 and CDR2: MGHRA and YSYEKL. The DNA of the CDR3 is TGCGCCAGCAGCCAAGAATTGGGTGACAGCGAAGCTTTCTTT. Translating gives CASSQELGDSEAFF.

The chain is built from TRBV7-9 and TRBJ1-2; D remains unclear. This CDR3 has 9 residues. Germline V lookup: CDR1 SEHNR, CDR2 FQNEAQ (reference sequence). V lost 6 bases to trimming and J lost 7 bases, with 3 bases between them. This chain's CDR3 is CASSRGYTF. The CDR3 nucleotides are TGTGCCAGCAGTCGTGGCTACACCTTC.

The rearrangement uses TRBV19 and TRBJ1-5; 9 positions match TRBD1. The CDR3 runs to 17 residues. Germline CDR1 reads LNHDA; CDR2 reads SQIVND (reference sequence). V lost 4 bases to trimming and J lost 4 bases; unmatched junction nucleotides: 11. Here the CDR3 DNA reads TGTGCCAGTAGTACCGGCCTGAGGACAGGGGAGAATCAGCCCCAGCATTTT. Translation: CASSTGLRTGENQPQHF.

The V call is TRBV9, the J call TRBJ2-3; D is perhaps TRBD1 (5 bases). The ends were cut back, 5 bases at V and 1 base at J, with 8 bases in the middle. The germline V gene encodes CDR1 SGDLS and CDR2 YYNGEE. The CDR3 length is 13 residues. The CDR3 sequence: CASSPTGTDTQYF. CDR3 nucleotides: TGTGCCAGCAGTCCGACAGGCACAGATACGCAGTATTTT.

This clone was seen more than once but under ten times. This chain joins TRBV9 and TRBJ2-1, with D possibly matching TRBD1 (7 bases). Per the germline V gene, CDR1 is SGDLS and CDR2 is YYNGEE. CDR3 length: 16 residues. The ends were cut back, 0 bases at V and 5 bases at J, with 15 bases in the middle. The chain's CDR3 is CASSVGGQGGNNEQFF. The CDR3 coding sequence is TGTGCCAGCAGCGTAGGGGGGCAGGGGGGAAACAATGAGCAGTTCTTC.

CDR3 in amino acids: CASSARTAISTDTQYF. The CDR3 DNA sequence: TGCGCCAGCAGCGCGAGGACAGCGATTAGCACAGATACGCAGTATTTT. The chain employs TRBV5-1 and TRBJ2-3, with a tentative D call TRBD1 (6 bases). The length of the CDR3 is 16 residues. Deletions cut 4 bases from V and 0 bases from J, with 15 bases between. Looked up from germline, CDR1 is SGHRS and CDR2 is YFSETQ.